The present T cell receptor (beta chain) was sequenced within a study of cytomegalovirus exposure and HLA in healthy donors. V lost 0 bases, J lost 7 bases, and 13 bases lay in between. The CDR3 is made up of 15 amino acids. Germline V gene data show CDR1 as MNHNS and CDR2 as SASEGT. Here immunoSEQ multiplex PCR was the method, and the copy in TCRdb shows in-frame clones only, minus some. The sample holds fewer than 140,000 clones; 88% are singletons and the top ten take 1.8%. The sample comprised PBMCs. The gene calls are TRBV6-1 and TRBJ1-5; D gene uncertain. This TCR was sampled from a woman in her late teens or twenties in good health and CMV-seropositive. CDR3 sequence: CASSEAASGQQPQHF. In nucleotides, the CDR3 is TGTGCCAGCAGTGAAGCGGCGTCGGGTCAACAGCCCCAGCATTTT.